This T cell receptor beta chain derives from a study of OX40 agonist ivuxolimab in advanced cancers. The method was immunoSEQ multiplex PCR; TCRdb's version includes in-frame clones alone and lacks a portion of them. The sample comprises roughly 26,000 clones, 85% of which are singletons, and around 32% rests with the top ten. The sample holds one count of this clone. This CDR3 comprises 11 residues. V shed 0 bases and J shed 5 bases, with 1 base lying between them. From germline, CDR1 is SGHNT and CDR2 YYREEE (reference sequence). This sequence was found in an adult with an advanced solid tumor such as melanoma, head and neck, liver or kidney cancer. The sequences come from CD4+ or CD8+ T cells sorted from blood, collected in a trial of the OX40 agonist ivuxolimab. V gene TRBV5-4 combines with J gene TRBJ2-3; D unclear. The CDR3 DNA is TGTGCCAGCAGCTTGGAAGATACGCAGTATTTT. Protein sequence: CASSLEDTQYF.